One sample yielded the 27 T cell receptor beta chains listed below, sequenced in a study of shared T cell receptors in the human thymus. Produced via immunoSEQ multiplex PCR; TCRdb's table is partial and in-frame only. The table lists under 850,000 clones, roughly 90% of them singletons. In addition, the sample was reused for a study of human thymus T cells.

The sequencing sample was made of thymocytes. These receptors were taken from a boy younger than two with a congenital heart defect.

This chain joins TRBV7-8 and TRBJ2-3; 7 bases map to TRBD2. Germline values: CDR1 SGHVS, CDR2 FQNEAQ. J gave up 11 bases and V 0 bases, and 5 bases lay outside the gene matches. CDR3 size: 13 residues. The CDR3 DNA reads TGTGCCAGCAGCTTAGCGCGGGAGAAGGTGCAGTATTTT. Its translation is CASSLAREKVQYF.

The gene calls are TRBV19 and TRBJ1-4; the D gene is possibly TRBD1 (6 bases). The CDR3 runs to 15 residues. Germline CDR1 is LNHDA and CDR2 is SQIVND (reference sequence). The V gene lost 10 bases and the J gene lost 5 bases, with 20 bases spanning the gap. CDR3 residues: CATKTGDHGNEKLFF. The CDR3 nucleotides are TGTGCCACCAAGACAGGAGATCATGGGAATGAAAAACTGTTTTTT. Full variable domain (outside the CDR3, taken from reference TRBV19 and TRBJ1-4): DGGITQSPKYLFRKEGQNVTLSCEQNLNHDAMYWYRQDPGQGLRLIYYSQIVNDFQKGDIAEGYSVSREKKESFPLTVTSAQKNPTAFYLCATKTGDHGNEKLFFGSGTQLSVL.

The V call is TRBV5-1, the J call TRBJ2-5; 12 nucleotides align to TRBD2. Looked up from germline, CDR1 is SGHRS and CDR2 is YFSETQ. This CDR3 is 16 amino acids long. V lost 3 bases, J lost 4 bases, and 7 bases stayed unmatched. As DNA, the CDR3 is TGCGCCAGCAGCTCTTCTAGCGGGAGGGCCGGAGAGACCCAGTACTTC. Protein sequence: CASSSSSGRAGETQYF.

The V gene is TRBV18, the J gene TRBJ1-1; no firm D call. V was clipped by 5 bases and J by 1 base, with 5 bases between them. Germline V gene data show CDR1 as KGHSH and CDR2 as LQKENI. This CDR3 is 12 amino acids long. CDR3: CASSTGNTEAFF. Here the CDR3 DNA reads TGTGCCAGCTCAACGGGGAACACTGAAGCTTTCTTT.

CDR3 nucleotides: TGTGCCAGCAGCCCCAGGGCGGGAGGGCCTTGGCACAGCTCCTACGAGCAGTACTTC. It codes for CASSPRAGGPWHSSYEQYF. The chain is built from TRBV5-4 and TRBJ2-7; 9 nucleotides line up with TRBD2. The V segment lost 4 bases and the J segment 0 bases; nucleotides outside the gene matches: 17. There are 19 residues in the CDR3. The germline V gene has CDR1 SGHNT and CDR2 YYREEE (reference sequence).

CDR3 in amino acids: CASSLGGGETQYF. The CDR3 nucleotides are TGTGCCAGCAGCTTAGGTGGCGGGGAGACCCAGTACTTC. The V and J genes are TRBV5-6 and TRBJ2-5; D might be TRBD2 (5 bases). V lost 2 bases and J lost 5, with 10 bases in between. Per the germline V gene, CDR1 is SGHDT and CDR2 is YYEEEE. The CDR3 sequence is 13 residues long. Full variable domain (remainder filled in from reference TRBV5-6 and TRBJ2-5): DAGVTQSPTHLIKTRGQQVTLRCSPKSGHDTVSWYQQALGQGPQFIFQYYEEEERQRGNFPDRFSGHQFPNYSSELNVNALLLGDSALYLCASSLGGGETQYFGPGTRLLVL.

V usage is TRBV6-5 and J usage is TRBJ1-1; D remains ambiguous. This CDR3 has 15 residues. CDR1 MNHEY and CDR2 SVGAGI come from the germline V gene. Trimming removed 3 bases from V and 5 bases from J, with 16 bases in between. CDR3 sequence reads: CASSYLSVGWTEAFF. Here the CDR3 DNA reads TGTGCCAGCAGTTATCTGAGCGTCGGTTGGACTGAAGCTTTCTTT.

This chain connects TRBV15 to TRBJ2-5; TRBD2 aligns across 8 bases. Germline assignment: CDR1 LNHNV and CDR2 YYDKDF (reference sequence). The ends lost 0 bases at V and 4 bases at J; junction bases unmatched: 4. The CDR3 length is 15 residues. The CDR3 loop reads CATSRDTSGGETQYF. In DNA, the CDR3 is TGTGCCACCAGCAGAGATACCAGCGGGGGAGAGACCCAGTACTTC.

The chain joins TRBV7-2 to TRBJ2-1; D call uncertain. Germline assignment: CDR1 SGHTA and CDR2 FQGNSA. This CDR3 has 17 amino acids. Trimming shortened V by 1 base and J by 4 bases, and 17 bases separated the two germline ends. CDR3 nucleotides: TGTGCCAGCAGCTTAGTATACACCCCAACCTTTTACAATGAGCAGTTCTTC. It codes for CASSLVYTPTFYNEQFF.

The chain recombines TRBV7-6 with TRBJ2-5; 8 bases align to TRBD2. Germline values: CDR1 SGHVS, CDR2 FNYEAQ. The CDR3 extends over 15 amino acids. The ends lost 8 bases at V and 4 bases at J; junction bases unmatched: 12. DNA for the CDR3: TGTGCCAGCCAACGGTGGGCGGGAGGAAGAGAGACCCAGTACTTC. It yields the protein CASQRWAGGRETQYF.

The V gene is TRBV5-6, the J gene TRBJ2-7; 7 bases are shared with TRBD1. Germline CDR1 and CDR2: SGHDT and YYEEEE. Trimming took 0 bases from V and 2 from J; bases not matched to a gene: 14. The CDR3 loop spans 18 amino acids. CDR3 bases: TGTGCCAGCAGCTTGGAACCAACGGGACAGCGTAGGGCCTACGAGCAGTACTTC. It specifies CASSLEPTGQRRAYEQYF.

This clone was observed a handful of times. The chain carries TRBV19 and TRBJ2-7; TRBD2 matches at 7 bases. CDR3 size: 17 residues. CDR1 is LNHDA and CDR2 is SQIVND in the germline V gene (reference sequence). Germline trimming cut 4 bases from V and 4 bases from J; bases unmatched to any gene: 16. The CDR3 DNA follows: TGTGCCAGTAGTAGGTTTACAGCGGGACTTAAGTGGTACGAGCAGTACTTC. Translation gives CASSRFTAGLKWYEQYF.

The chain combines TRBV30 with TRBJ1-3; tentative D call: TRBD1 (5 bases). Between the trimmed V and J ends, which lost 0 bases and 0 bases, there was a span of 12 bases. The CDR3 has 16 amino acids. Germline-derived CDR1 and CDR2 are GTSNPN and SVGIG (reference sequence). This CDR3 reads CAWSVETDPSGNTIYF. Here the CDR3 DNA reads TGTGCCTGGAGTGTGGAGACAGACCCCTCTGGAAACACCATATATTTT.

The gene calls are TRBV30 and TRBJ1-3; 11 positions agree with TRBD1. Unmatched junction bases numbered 0, after V lost 0 bases and J lost 8 bases. Germline V gene sequence: CDR1 GTSNPN, CDR2 SVGIG (reference sequence). CDR3 size: 13 residues. The DNA of the CDR3 is TGTGCCTGGAGTGTGGGACAGGGGGACACCATATATTTT. Translating it yields CAWSVGQGDTIYF.

The sample holds one count of this clone. The rearrangement links TRBV28 to TRBJ2-7, with a weak D call TRBD2 (5 bases). The CDR3 is made up of 18 amino acids. The germline V and J ends were trimmed by 3 bases and 0 bases, with 21 bases remaining between them. CDR1 MDHEN and CDR2 SYDVKM come from the germline V gene. The CDR3 nucleotides are TGTGCCAGCAGTTTGCCCCCCGGGCTAGCAGTTTTCTCCTACGAGCAGTACTTC. This encodes CASSLPPGLAVFSYEQYF. The full variable domain, with the rest looked up from reference TRBV28 and TRBJ2-7, is DVKVTQSSRYLVKRTGEKVFLECVQDMDHENMFWYRQDPGLGLRLIYFSYDVKMKEKGDIPEGYSVSREKKERFSLILESASTNQTSMYLCASSLPPGLAVFSYEQYFGPGTRLTVT.

V usage is TRBV29-1 and J usage is TRBJ2-1; 10 positions agree with TRBD2. CDR3 length: 14 residues. Germline CDR1 is SQVTM and CDR2 is ANQGSEA. The junction had 6 bases not matched to a gene; V was cut back by 3 bases and J by 7 bases. CDR3: CSVDISGRMNEQFF. The CDR3 DNA reads TGCAGCGTTGATATTAGCGGGAGGATGAATGAGCAGTTCTTC.

The chain has TRBV28 and TRBJ1-2; 9 nucleotides match TRBD1. Germline loops: CDR1 MDHEN, CDR2 SYDVKM. Trimming at V came to 2 bases and at J to 6 bases, leaving 10 bases not matched to a gene. The CDR3 covers 16 residues. The CDR3 protein is CASSLPRDRERNGYTF. DNA of the CDR3: TGTGCCAGCAGTTTACCAAGGGACAGGGAGAGAAATGGCTACACCTTC.

The chain has TRBV12-5 and TRBJ2-3; 11 nucleotides align to TRBD2. The CDR3 totals 18 residues. V lost 2 bases to trimming and J lost 2 bases; unmatched junction nucleotides: 9. The germline gives CDR1 LGHNT, CDR2 FRNRAP. CDR3 sequence (DNA): TGTGCTAGTGGTTTGTTCCGAGGGACTAGCGGCTCCACAGATACGCAGTATTTT. Translation: CASGLFRGTSGSTDTQYF.

The CDR3 reads CASSVGPGNTEAFF. The CDR3 nucleotides are TGTGCCAGCAGCGTAGGTCCCGGGAACACTGAAGCTTTCTTT. The V gene is TRBV9, the J gene TRBJ1-1; no firm D call. CDR3 length: 14 residues. V shed 0 bases and J shed 1 base, with 7 bases lying between them. CDR1 and CDR2 from the germline V gene are SGDLS and YYNGEE. The full variable domain, with the rest looked up from reference TRBV9 and TRBJ1-1, is DSGVTQTPKHLITATGQRVTLRCSPRSGDLSVYWYQQSLDQGLQFLIQYYNGEERAKGNILERFSAQQFPDLHSELNLSSLELGDSALYFCASSVGPGNTEAFFGQGTRLTVV.

This clone was observed once. The CDR3 protein is CASSQGLAGRDEQFF. The CDR3 DNA sequence: TGTGCCAGCAGCCAAGGACTAGCGGGACGGGATGAGCAGTTCTTC. This chain connects TRBV14 to TRBJ2-1, with 11 positions matching TRBD2. CDR1 is SGHDN and CDR2 is FVKESK in the germline V gene. Trimming at V came to 1 base and at J to 8 bases, leaving 4 bases not matched to a gene. CDR3 length: 15 amino acids. The full variable domain, completed using reference TRBV14 and TRBJ2-1, is EAGVTQFPSHSVIEKGQTVTLRCDPISGHDNLYWYRRVMGKEIKFLLHFVKESKQDESGMPNNRFLAERTGGTYSTLKVQPAELEDSGVYFCASSQGLAGRDEQFFGPGTRLTVL.

The rearrangement links TRBV7-6 to TRBJ2-3, with TRBD2 matching 7 bases. Germline trimming cut 5 bases from V and 0 bases from J; bases unmatched to any gene: 14. CDR1 and CDR2 from the germline V gene are SGHVS and FNYEAQ. The CDR3 covers 18 residues. The CDR3 loop reads CASSVSNGLVYSTDTQYF. CDR3 bases: TGTGCCAGCAGCGTATCCAACGGACTAGTCTATAGCACAGATACGCAGTATTTT.

CDR3 nucleotide sequence: TGTGCCAGCCAGCCCCACGGGGGACAGTATGGCTACACCTTC. This encodes CASQPHGGQYGYTF. The chain has TRBV27 and TRBJ1-2; 7 nucleotides line up with TRBD1. Trimming at V came to 8 bases and at J to 5 bases, leaving 11 bases not matched to a gene. The CDR3 runs 14 residues. Germline V gene lookup returns CDR1 MNHEY and CDR2 SMNVEV (reference sequence).

This clone was detected only once. The chain is built from TRBV18 and TRBJ2-4; D gene unclear. Germline V gene lookup returns CDR1 KGHSH and CDR2 LQKENI. Trimming cost V 8 bases and J 11 bases, with 22 bases left between them. The CDR3 has 14 amino acids. CDR3 residues: CASTPELAAKFQYF. CDR3 DNA sequence: TGTGCCAGCACTCCAGAACTCGCGGCTAAGTTTCAGTACTTC.

The J gene is TRBJ2-1, the V gene TRBV5-1, with 16 nucleotides matching TRBD2. Germline V CDR1 and CDR2: SGHRS, YFSETQ. The CDR3 is 16 amino acids. V gave up 5 bases and J gave up 8 bases; unmatched junction bases: 7. CDR3 coding DNA: TGCGCCAGCAGGGTGATGGGGACTAGCGGGAGGGATGAGCAGTTCTTC. Its translation: CASRVMGTSGRDEQFF.

The chain has TRBV19 and TRBJ1-2, with D unresolved. Trimming left V 2 bases short and J 2 bases short, with 12 bases between. The CDR3 covers 15 residues. CDR1 LNHDA and CDR2 SQIVND come from the germline V gene (reference sequence). CDR3 in DNA: TGTGCCAGTAGTATATCTTCGGCACAGAACTATGGCTACACCTTC. This translates into CASSISSAQNYGYTF.

The chain links TRBV28 to TRBJ2-3, with 7 bases lining up with TRBD2. CDR1 MDHEN and CDR2 SYDVKM come from the germline V gene. The CDR3 runs to 15 residues. After removal of 6 bases from V and 1 base from J, the junction contained 7 bases not matched to a gene. The CDR3 DNA is TGTGCCAGCAGCCTCTCCACTAGCGGCACAGATACGCAGTATTTT. This encodes CASSLSTSGTDTQYF.

The chain uses TRBV4-1 and TRBJ2-2, with D hard to call. This CDR3 comprises 15 residues. Germline CDR1 reads MGHRA; CDR2 reads YSYEKL. Trimming left V 2 bases short and J 4 bases short, with 11 bases between. The CDR3 region is CASSQYRRGTGELFF. The CDR3 region has the DNA TGCGCCAGCAGCCAATACCGCCGAGGCACCGGGGAGCTGTTTTTT.